This record covers a single T cell receptor (beta chain). The antigen remains unidentified. These data are taken from a study of CD8+ T cells in alopecia areata. Study-level results: Normal-skin resident alphabeta T cells also appear among scalp sample sequences. Possibly because of HLA-related factors, TCR sharing was less clear across patients than in mice.

Those with alopecia areata gave lesional scalp punch biopsies and peripheral blood. Per the germline V gene, CDR1 is SGDLS and CDR2 is YYNGEE. The CDR3 has 21 residues. The V and J ends lost 0 bases and 7 bases respectively, with 31 bases between them. Sequencing relied on a cDNA template that was reverse transcribed from extracted RNA. Sequenced by immunoSEQ multiplex PCR; TCRdb stores in-frame clones only, minus some. Among 70,000 to 95,000 clones listed, roughly half were seen once. This TCR was sampled from a human donor with alopecia areata. The rearrangement uses TRBV9 and TRBJ1-4; the D is unclear. Sequencing was performed on NKG2D-high CD8+ T cells sorted from blood. CDR3 residues: CASSVGQQATNEKLSVEKLFF. The CDR3 coding sequence is TGTGCCAGCAGCGTAGGTCAGCAAGCAACTAATGAAAAACTGTCGGTTGAAAAACTGTTTTTT.